The T cell receptor beta chain described here comes from a study of control samples from healthy donors and cancer patients. The CDR3 contains 13 residues. Trimming shortened V by 8 bases and J by 0 bases, and 11 bases separated the two germline ends. CDR1 is MNHEY, CDR2 SVGAGI, per germline. Profiling relied on immunoSEQ multiplex PCR, and the TCRdb table lists in-frame clones only, not all of them. In the table there are 75,000 to 100,000 clones, around 90% of which are singletons. The TCR was taken from a human donor in good health. The donor label of this sample is uncertain. The sequencing sample was made of blood. The J gene is TRBJ2-7, the V gene TRBV6-5; D is undetermined. CDR3 loop: CASRLWGSYEQYV. The CDR3 DNA reads TGTGCCAGCCGACTGTGGGGCTCCTACGAGCAGTACGTC.